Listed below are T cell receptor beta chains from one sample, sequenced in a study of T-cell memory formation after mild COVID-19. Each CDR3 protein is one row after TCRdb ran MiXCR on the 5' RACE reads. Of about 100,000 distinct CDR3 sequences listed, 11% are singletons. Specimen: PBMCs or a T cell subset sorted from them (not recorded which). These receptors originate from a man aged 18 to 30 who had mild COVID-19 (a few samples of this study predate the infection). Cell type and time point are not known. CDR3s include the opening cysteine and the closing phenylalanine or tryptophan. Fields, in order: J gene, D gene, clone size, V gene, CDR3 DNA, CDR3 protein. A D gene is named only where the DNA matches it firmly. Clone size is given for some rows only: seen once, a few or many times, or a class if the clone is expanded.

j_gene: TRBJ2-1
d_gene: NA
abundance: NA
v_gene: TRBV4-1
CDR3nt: TGCGCCAGCAGCCAAGGCGGACTGGGCAATGAGCAGTTCTTC
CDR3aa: CASSQGGLGNEQFF

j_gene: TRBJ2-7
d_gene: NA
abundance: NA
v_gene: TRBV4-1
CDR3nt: TGCGCCAGCAGCCCAGGAGCGGGTGCCTACGAGCAGTACTTC
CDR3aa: CASSPGAGAYEQYF

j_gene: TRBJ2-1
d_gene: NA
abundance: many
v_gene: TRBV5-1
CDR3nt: TGCGCCAGCAGCTCCGGACGGGACAATGAGCAGTTCTTC
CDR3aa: CASSSGRDNEQFF

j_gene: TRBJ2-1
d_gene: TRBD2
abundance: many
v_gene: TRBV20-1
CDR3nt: TGCAGTGCTGCCCTTGGACTAGTTAGGGGTGAGCAGTTCTTC
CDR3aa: CSAALGLVRGEQFF

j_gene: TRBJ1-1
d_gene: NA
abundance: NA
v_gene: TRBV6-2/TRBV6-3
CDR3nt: TGTGCCAGCAGTTATTCGGTCACCGAAGCTTTCTTT
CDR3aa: CASSYSVTEAFF

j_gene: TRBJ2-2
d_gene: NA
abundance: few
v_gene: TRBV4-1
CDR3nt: TGCGCCAGCAGCCAAGATCCCGACAGCACCGGGGAGCTGTTTTTT
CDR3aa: CASSQDPDSTGELFF

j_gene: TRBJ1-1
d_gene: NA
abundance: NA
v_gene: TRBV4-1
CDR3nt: TGCGCCAGCAGGGGACTGGAAGGCATGAACACTGAAGCTTTCTTT
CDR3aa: CASRGLEGMNTEAFF

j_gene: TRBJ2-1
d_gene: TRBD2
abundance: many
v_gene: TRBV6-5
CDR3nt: TGTGCCAGCGGAGCGGGGAATGAGCAGTTCTTC
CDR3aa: CASGAGNEQFF

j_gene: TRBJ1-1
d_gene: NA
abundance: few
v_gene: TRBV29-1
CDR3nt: TGCAGCGTTGAGCGAACGGGACGGATGAACACTGAAGCTTTCTTT
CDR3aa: CSVERTGRMNTEAFF

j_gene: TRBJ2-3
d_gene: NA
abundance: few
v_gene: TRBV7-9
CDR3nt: TGTGCCAGCAGGCCCAGGACCCTCGGGGTAAATACGCAGTATTTT
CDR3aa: CASRPRTLGVNTQYF

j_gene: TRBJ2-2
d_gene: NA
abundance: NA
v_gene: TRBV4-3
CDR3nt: TGCGCCAGCAGCCCGACCGGGTCTACCACCGCCGGGGAGCTGTTTTTT
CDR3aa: CASSPTGSTTAGELFF

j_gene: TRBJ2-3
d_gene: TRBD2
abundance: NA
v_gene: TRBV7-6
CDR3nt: TGTGCCAGCAGCTTATCGACTAGCGGGGGCTCCGAAGGCACAGATACGCAGTATTTT
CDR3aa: CASSLSTSGGSEGTDTQYF

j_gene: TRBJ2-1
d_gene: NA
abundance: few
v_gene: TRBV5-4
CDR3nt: TGTGCCAGCATCGAGGATACAGTTTCTAATGAGCAGTTCTTC
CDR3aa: CASIEDTVSNEQFF

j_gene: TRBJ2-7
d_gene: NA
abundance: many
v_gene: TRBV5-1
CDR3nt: TGCGCCAGCAGCTACAATTCCTACGAGCAGTACTTC
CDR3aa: CASSYNSYEQYF

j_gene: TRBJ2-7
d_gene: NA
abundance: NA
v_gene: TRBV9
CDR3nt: TGTGCCAGCAGCGTAGCTCCGTTCAGTCACGAGCAGTACTTC
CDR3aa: CASSVAPFSHEQYF

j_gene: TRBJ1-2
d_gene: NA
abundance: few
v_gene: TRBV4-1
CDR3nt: TGCGCCAGCAGCCAGCCAGGAGACTATGGCTACACCTTC
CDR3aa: CASSQPGDYGYTF

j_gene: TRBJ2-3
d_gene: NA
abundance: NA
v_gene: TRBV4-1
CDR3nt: TGCGCCAGCAGCCAGGGAACTAGCCGAAGCACAGATACGCAGTATTTT
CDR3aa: CASSQGTSRSTDTQYF

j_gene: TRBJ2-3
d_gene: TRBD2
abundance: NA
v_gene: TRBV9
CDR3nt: TGTGCCAGCAGCGTAGACGGGGGGTCAGATACGCAGTATTTT
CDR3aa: CASSVDGGSDTQYF

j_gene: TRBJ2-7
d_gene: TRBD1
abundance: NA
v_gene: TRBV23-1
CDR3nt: TGCGCCAGCAGTCACCGCGGACAGGGGTGCCATTACGAGCAGTACTTC
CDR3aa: CASSHRGQGCHYEQYF

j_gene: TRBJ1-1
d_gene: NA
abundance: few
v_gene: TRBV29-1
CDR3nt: TGCAGCGTTGGACAGGAGAACGCTGAAGCTTTCTTT
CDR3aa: CSVGQENAEAFF

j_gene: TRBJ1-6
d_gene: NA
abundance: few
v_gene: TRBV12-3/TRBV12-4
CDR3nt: TGTGCCAGCAGATTCTCAGGGGCCCACGGGGTGCCCCTCCACTTT
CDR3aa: CASRFSGAHGVPLHF

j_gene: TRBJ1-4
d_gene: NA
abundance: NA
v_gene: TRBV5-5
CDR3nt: TGTGCCAGCAGCTTGGGGGGTTGGCCATCGAGCGAAAAACTGTTTTTT
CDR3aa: CASSLGGWPSSEKLFF

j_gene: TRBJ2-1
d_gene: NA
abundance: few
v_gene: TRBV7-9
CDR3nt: TGTGCCAGCAGCTTATCTAGTGGCATTAATGAGCAGTTCTTC
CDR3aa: CASSLSSGINEQFF

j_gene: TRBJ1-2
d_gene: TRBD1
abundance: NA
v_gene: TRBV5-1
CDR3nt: TGCGCCAGCAGTTCTGACAGGGTGAATGGCTACACCTTC
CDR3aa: CASSSDRVNGYTF

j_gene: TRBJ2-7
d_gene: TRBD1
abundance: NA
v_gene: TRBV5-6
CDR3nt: TGTGCCAGCAGTTCCGGGACAGACTACGAGCAGTACTTC
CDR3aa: CASSSGTDYEQYF

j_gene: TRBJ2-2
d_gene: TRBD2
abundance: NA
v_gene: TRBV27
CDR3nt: TGTGCCAGCAGAGAGACTAGCGGGGGAACCGGGGAGCTGTTTTTT
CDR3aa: CASRETSGGTGELFF

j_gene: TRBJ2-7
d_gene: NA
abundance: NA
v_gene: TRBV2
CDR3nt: TGTGCCAGCTTTTCCTCCCCGTACTACGAGCAGTACTTC
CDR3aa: CASFSSPYYEQYF

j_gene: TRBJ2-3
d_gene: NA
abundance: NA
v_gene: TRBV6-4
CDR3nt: TGTGCCAGCAGTGACGTCCCGGGTAGCACAGATACGCAGTATTTT
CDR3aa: CASSDVPGSTDTQYF

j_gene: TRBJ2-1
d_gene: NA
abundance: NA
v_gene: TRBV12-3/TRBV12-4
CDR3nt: TGTGCCAGCAGAGGGAATGAGCAGTTCTTC
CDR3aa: CASRGNEQFF

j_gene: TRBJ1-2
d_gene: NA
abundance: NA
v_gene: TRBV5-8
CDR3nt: TGTGCCAGCAGCTTGCCAGGGATAAACTATGGCTACACCTTC
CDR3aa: CASSLPGINYGYTF

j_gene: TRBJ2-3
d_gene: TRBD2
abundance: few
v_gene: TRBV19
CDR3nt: TGTGCCAGTAGTATGGGAGCGGGGGTTGCTCTGGATACGCAGTATTTT
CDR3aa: CASSMGAGVALDTQYF

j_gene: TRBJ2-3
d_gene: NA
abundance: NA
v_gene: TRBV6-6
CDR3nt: TGTGCCAGCAGTTACGCCGGAGATACGCAGTATTTT
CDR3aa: CASSYAGDTQYF

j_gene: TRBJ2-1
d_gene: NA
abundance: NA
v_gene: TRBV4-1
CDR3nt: TGCGCCAGCAGCCAAGAGTGGGGCACGTACAATGAGCAGTTCTTC
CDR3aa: CASSQEWGTYNEQFF

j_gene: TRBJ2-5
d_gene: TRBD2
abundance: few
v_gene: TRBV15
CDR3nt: TGTGCCACCAGCAGAGGGAGGGTAGGGACTAGCGGGGACCGCGAGACCCAGTACTTC
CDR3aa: CATSRGRVGTSGDRETQYF

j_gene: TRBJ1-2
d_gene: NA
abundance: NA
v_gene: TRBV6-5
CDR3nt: TGTGCCAGCAGTCCAGTGGCGAGGGGCTATGGCTACACCTTC
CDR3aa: CASSPVARGYGYTF

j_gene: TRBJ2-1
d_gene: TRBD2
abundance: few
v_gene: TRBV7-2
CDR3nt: TGTGCCAGCAGCCCACTAGCGGGGGCGTACAATGAGCAGTTCTTC
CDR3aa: CASSPLAGAYNEQFF

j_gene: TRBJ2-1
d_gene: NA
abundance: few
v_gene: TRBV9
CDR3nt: TGTGCCAGCAGCGGACCCGGGACCCTCCGGGAGCAGTTCTTC
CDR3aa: CASSGPGTLREQFF

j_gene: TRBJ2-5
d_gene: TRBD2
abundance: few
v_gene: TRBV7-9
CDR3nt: TGTGCCAGCAGCGCGACTAGCCGGCGAGAGACCCAGTACTTC
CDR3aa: CASSATSRRETQYF

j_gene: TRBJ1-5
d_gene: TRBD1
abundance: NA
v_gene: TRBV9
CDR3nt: TGTGCCAGCAGCGTAGGAGGGGGCCCCGGTCAGCCCCAGCATTTT
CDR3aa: CASSVGGGPGQPQHF

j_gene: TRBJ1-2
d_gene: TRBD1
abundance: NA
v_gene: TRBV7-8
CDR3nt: TGTGCCAGCAGCTCGAGGAGGGGGCCTCCCGCCGGCTACACCTTC
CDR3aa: CASSSRRGPPAGYTF

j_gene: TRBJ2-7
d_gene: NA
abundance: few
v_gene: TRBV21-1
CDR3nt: TGTGCCAGCAGCCATGCCGTCCGGGGGTGCGACGAGCAGTACTTC
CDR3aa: CASSHAVRGCDEQYF

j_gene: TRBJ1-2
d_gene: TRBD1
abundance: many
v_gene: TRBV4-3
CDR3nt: TGCGCCAGCAGCCAAGACCCGGGACAGGGAATTTATGGCTACACCTTC
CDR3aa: CASSQDPGQGIYGYTF